Listed below are T cell receptor beta chains from one sample, sequenced in a study of neurological immune-mediated disorders. TCRdb re-called the 5' RACE reads through MiXCR, storing one row per CDR3 protein. The sample carries about 53,000 distinct CDR3 sequences, less than 12% recorded once. Sequencing was performed on PBMCs. These receptors came from a middle-aged woman in good health. CDR3s include the opening cysteine and the closing phenylalanine or tryptophan. D genes are given only for firm matches. Clone size is not always given. Where it is, it says once, few, many or a class for expanded clones.

v_call	clone_size	j_call	d_call	cdr3_aa	cdr3_nt
TRBV6-2/TRBV6-3	-	TRBJ1-5	-	CASSYLIGPGRNQPQHF	TGTGCCAGCAGTTACTTAATTGGGCCCGGACGCAATCAGCCCCAGCATTTT
TRBV7-2	many	TRBJ2-7	-	CASSQVGKREQYF	TGTGCCAGCAGTCAAGTGGGGAAACGCGAGCAGTACTTC
TRBV5-1	many	TRBJ1-1	-	CASSPGRAREAFF	TGCGCCAGCAGCCCGGGCCGGGCCCGAGAAGCTTTCTTT
TRBV27	many	TRBJ1-1	-	CASKAKGDRGTEAFF	TGTGCCAGCAAAGCAAAGGGGGATAGGGGCACTGAAGCTTTCTTT
TRBV12-3/TRBV12-4	many	TRBJ1-1	-	CASRSPGTEAFF	TGTGCCAGCAGATCACCCGGCACTGAAGCTTTCTTT
TRBV12-3/TRBV12-4	many	TRBJ1-2	TRBD1	CASSEGAAYGYTF	TGTGCCAGCAGTGAGGGGGCGGCCTATGGCTACACCTTC
TRBV24-1	many	TRBJ2-7	TRBD1	CATSTGTGAYEQYF	TGTGCCACCAGCACCGGGACAGGAGCCTACGAGCAGTACTTC
TRBV4-2	many	TRBJ2-7	-	CASSRGGQSYEQYF	TGTGCCAGCAGCCGGGGGGGCCAGTCCTACGAGCAGTACTTC
TRBV6-5	many	TRBJ1-1	-	CASSYADEAFF	TGTGCCAGCAGTTACGCGGATGAAGCTTTCTTT
TRBV29-1	many	TRBJ1-1	-	CSASQNPNTEAFF	TGCAGCGCTAGCCAGAATCCAAACACTGAAGCTTTCTTT
TRBV25-1	many	TRBJ1-3	-	CASSEGGTSGNTIYF	TGTGCCAGCAGTGAAGGAGGGACCTCTGGAAACACCATATATTTT
TRBV5-6	many	TRBJ2-2	TRBD2	CASSSRWEGSLAIFNTGELFF	TGTGCCAGCAGCTCCCGCTGGGAGGGTAGTCTGGCTATTTTTAACACCGGGGAGCTGTTTTTT
TRBV5-6	many	TRBJ2-3	TRBD2	CASSLGGGRADTQYF	TGTGCCAGCAGCTTGGGCGGCGGGAGAGCAGATACGCAGTATTTT
TRBV27	-	TRBJ2-1	-	CASARASYNEQFF	TGTGCCAGCGCCCGGGCCTCCTACAATGAGCAGTTCTTC
TRBV7-3	many	TRBJ2-1	-	CASSRTSIYEQFF	TGTGCCAGCAGCCGGACATCTATCTATGAGCAGTTCTTC
TRBV5-4	many	TRBJ2-1	-	CASSLMLMDEQFF	TGTGCCAGCAGCTTGATGCTTATGGATGAGCAGTTCTTC
TRBV5-6	-	TRBJ2-5	TRBD2	CASSFRDSGPRKSF	TGTGCCAGCAGCTTCCGTGATAGCGGGCCACGAAAGTCCTTC
TRBV6-6	many	TRBJ2-2	-	CASSYMVAETGELFF	TGTGCCAGCAGTTACATGGTCGCGGAGACCGGGGAGCTGTTTTTT
TRBV2	-	TRBJ2-7	TRBD1	CASRTGQAYEQYF	TGTGCCAGCAGAACCGGACAGGCCTACGAGCAGTACTTC
TRBV7-2	many	TRBJ1-1	-	CASSRGEDTEAFF	TGTGCCAGCAGCAGAGGGGAAGACACTGAAGCTTTCTTT
TRBV6-1	many	TRBJ1-5	-	CASRRENNQPQHF	TGTGCCAGCAGGAGGGAAAACAATCAGCCCCAGCATTTT
TRBV5-1	many	TRBJ1-5	-	CASSLTPGGGQPQHF	TGCGCCAGCAGCCTGACCCCCGGGGGCGGTCAGCCCCAGCATTTT
TRBV7-2	many	TRBJ1-5	TRBD1	CASSLGQGGQPQHF	TGTGCCAGCAGCTTAGGACAGGGAGGACAGCCCCAGCATTTT
TRBV21-1	-	TRBJ2-7	-	CASSKTSGGNYEQYF	TGTGCCAGCAGCAAGACTAGCGGGGGCAACTACGAGCAGTACTTC
TRBV7-2	many	TRBJ2-1	-	CASSLDSAGGAHNEQFF	TGTGCCAGCAGCTTAGACTCGGCTGGGGGGGCCCACAATGAGCAGTTCTTC
TRBV20-1	many	TRBJ1-4	-	CSAEGATTNEKLFF	TGCAGTGCTGAAGGAGCCACAACTAATGAAAAACTGTTTTTT
TRBV12-3/TRBV12-4	many	TRBJ2-1	TRBD2	CASSPLAGVGNEQFF	TGTGCCAGCAGTCCCCTAGCGGGAGTCGGGAATGAGCAGTTCTTC
TRBV4-1	many	TRBJ2-3	-	CASSQEGETTQYF	TGCGCCAGCAGCCAAGAAGGCGAAACTACGCAGTATTTT
TRBV7-2	many	TRBJ2-7	TRBD2	CASSGGTTYEQYF	TGTGCCAGCTCCGGCGGGACTACTTACGAGCAGTACTTC
TRBV11-2	many	TRBJ1-1	TRBD1	CASSQPLGTGTGNTEAFF	TGTGCCAGCAGTCAACCATTGGGTACCGGGACAGGGAACACTGAAGCTTTCTTT
TRBV9	-	TRBJ2-7	-	CASCVVGDSYEQYF	TGTGCCAGCTGCGTAGTTGGGGACTCCTACGAGCAGTACTTC
TRBV7-2	many	TRBJ2-1	-	CASGGFSTEQFF	TGTGCCAGCGGGGGGTTTAGTACTGAGCAGTTCTTC
TRBV4-3	many	TRBJ2-5	-	CASSQGGGGGRQETQYF	TGCGCCAGCAGCCAAGGCGGAGGGGGCGGAAGGCAAGAGACCCAGTACTTC
TRBV10-3	many	TRBJ2-7	TRBD2	CASKPWTSGETYEQYF	TGTGCCAGCAAACCATGGACTAGCGGGGAAACCTACGAGCAGTACTTC
TRBV5-1	few	TRBJ2-1	-	CASSLSYNEQFF	TGCGCCAGCAGCCTCTCGTACAATGAGCAGTTCTTC
TRBV18	-	TRBJ2-5	-	CASSQGETQYF	TGTGCCAGCTCACAAGGAGAGACCCAGTACTTC
TRBV6-5	many	TRBJ2-7	-	CASSYDGSGLTEQYF	TGTGCCAGCAGTTATGATGGATCGGGCCTCACCGAGCAGTACTTC
TRBV4-3	many	TRBJ2-1	TRBD2	CASAPSVAGYNEQFF	TGCGCCAGCGCTCCCTCTGTAGCGGGTTACAATGAGCAGTTCTTC
TRBV6-1	many	TRBJ1-3	-	CASSLQVPLDSGNTIYF	TGTGCCAGCAGCCTACAGGTACCCCTCGACTCTGGAAACACCATATATTTT
TRBV9	many	TRBJ1-5	TRBD1	CASSVGGDSRNQPQHF	TGTGCCAGCAGCGTAGGTGGGGACAGCCGAAATCAGCCCCAGCATTTT
TRBV6-5	-	TRBJ1-2	-	CASSYGAGPINYGYTF	TGTGCCAGCAGTTACGGGGCAGGGCCAATTAACTATGGCTACACCTTC
TRBV18	many	TRBJ1-6	TRBD1	CASSGTENSPLHF	TGTGCCAGCTCCGGGACAGAAAATTCACCCCTCCACTTT
TRBV20-1	many	TRBJ2-1	TRBD2	CSAPSGRGANEQFF	TGCAGTGCTCCTAGCGGCCGTGGTGCGAATGAGCAGTTCTTC
TRBV6-5	many	TRBJ2-7	TRBD1	CASRLDRGSMVYEQYF	TGTGCCAGCAGACTAGACAGGGGTAGTATGGTCTACGAGCAGTACTTC
TRBV29-1	many	TRBJ2-1	-	CSAGYSIYEQFF	TGCAGCGCCGGATACAGCATCTATGAGCAGTTCTTC
TRBV19	-	TRBJ1-5	-	CASSIHANQPQHF	TGTGCCAGTAGTATCCATGCGAATCAGCCCCAGCATTTT
TRBV20-1	many	TRBJ2-6	-	CSARVPGSGANVLTF	TGCAGTGCTAGAGTCCCTGGCTCTGGGGCCAACGTCCTGACTTTC
TRBV6-6	many	TRBJ1-6	-	CASSQNGLESPLHF	TGTGCCAGCAGTCAGAATGGTCTCGAATCACCCCTCCACTTT
TRBV20-1	many	TRBJ1-5	TRBD1	CSARGGQGETQPQHF	TGCAGTGCTAGAGGTGGGCAGGGGGAAACTCAGCCCCAGCATTTT
TRBV4-3	many	TRBJ1-1	-	CASSREDRATEAFF	TGCGCCAGCAGCCGAGAAGATCGAGCGACTGAAGCTTTCTTT
TRBV20-1	many	TRBJ2-7	TRBD1	CSARDPGQGTYEQYF	TGCAGTGCTAGGGACCCGGGACAGGGGACCTACGAGCAGTACTTC
TRBV4-3	many	TRBJ2-7	TRBD2	CASSQDTSGPYEQYF	TGCGCCAGCAGCCAAGATACTAGCGGACCCTACGAGCAGTACTTC
TRBV7-2	many	TRBJ2-7	-	CASRSGVGAYEQYF	TGTGCCAGCAGGTCGGGGGTTGGGGCCTACGAGCAGTACTTC
TRBV29-1	many	TRBJ2-5	-	CSVIKTEETQYF	TGCAGCGTTATAAAAACAGAAGAGACCCAGTACTTC
TRBV6-6	many	TRBJ1-2	-	CASSYLGSYGYTF	TGTGCCAGCAGTTACCTTGGGAGCTATGGCTACACCTTC
TRBV5-1	many	TRBJ2-1	TRBD2	CASGLAEIYNEQFF	TGCGCCAGCGGACTAGCGGAGATCTACAATGAGCAGTTCTTC
TRBV28	few	TRBJ1-5	-	CASTPLGDLGNQPQHF	TGTGCCAGCACCCCCTTAGGGGATTTGGGTAATCAGCCCCAGCATTTT
TRBV9	many	TRBJ1-5	TRBD1	CASSEGTGGYQPQHF	TGTGCCAGCAGCGAGGGGACAGGGGGCTATCAGCCCCAGCATTTT